The 20 T cell receptor beta chains below all came from one sample that was sequenced in a study of blood T cells in healthy people across ages. A J-beta primer mix and a sample-barcoded 5' primer were used in a second PCR of about 6 to 12 cycles. TCRdb re-analysed the 5' RACE reads in MiXCR, keeping a single row per CDR3 protein. The sample comprises about 600,000 distinct CDR3 sequences, 45% to 55% of which are singletons, and 20% to 25% rests with the top ten. Material for sequencing was blood. All receptors come from a man older than 75 in good health.

The chain couples TRBV4-2 to TRBJ1-4, with unresolved D. CDR1 and CDR2 from the germline V gene are LGHNA and YNFKEQ. V lost 0 bases to trimming and J lost 6 bases, with 14 bases between them. The CDR3 is 16 residues long. The CDR3, as DNA: TGTGCCAGCAGCCAAGATGGCAGCTATAACTATGAAAAACTGTTTTTT. This gives the protein CASSQDGSYNYEKLFF.

This clonotype showed up many times. The chain links TRBV7-9 to TRBJ2-1, with TRBD1 matching over 8 bases. This CDR3 contains 15 residues. Trimming took 6 bases from V and 0 from J; bases not matched to a gene: 4. The germline CDR1 and CDR2 sequences are SEHNR and FQNEAQ (reference sequence). CDR3 sequence: CASSRDRSSYNEQFF. CDR3 coding DNA: TGTGCCAGCAGTAGGGACAGGAGCTCCTACAATGAGCAGTTCTTC.

This clonotype has a handful of counts. The genes are TRBV7-2 and TRBJ2-3; TRBD2 matches at 7 bases. The ends lost 5 bases at V and 7 bases at J; junction bases unmatched: 3. There are 12 residues in the CDR3. Germline lookup yields CDR1 SGHTA and CDR2 FQGNSA. The CDR3 bases are TGTGCCAGCAGCGTAAGCGGGAATACGCAGTATTTT. It encodes CASSVSGNTQYF.

V and J are TRBV10-3 and TRBJ1-2, with TRBD1 matching 7 bases. V lost 10 bases to trimming and J lost 3 bases; unmatched junction nucleotides: 5. The CDR3 loop spans 12 amino acids. Germline values: CDR1 ENHRY, CDR2 SYGVKD. The CDR3 DNA reads as TGTGCCACGACAGGGAACGACTATGGCTACACCTTC. Translated, it gives CATTGNDYGYTF.

The chain links TRBV12-3 or TRBV12-4 to TRBJ2-7, with D unclear. The CDR3 covers 12 residues. The ends were cut back, 3 bases at V and 3 bases at J, with 6 bases in the middle. The CDR3 sequence: CASSFFSYEQYF. The CDR3 nucleotides are TGTGCCAGCAGTTTTTTTAGCTACGAGCAGTACTTC.

The CDR3 DNA sequence: TGCGCCAGCAGCCAAGAGTCCGGGGGCTACGAGCAGTACTTC. Protein: CASSQESGGYEQYF. This chain joins TRBV4-1 and TRBJ2-7; tentative D call: TRBD2 (6 bases). The CDR3 has 14 amino acids. Germline V lookup: CDR1 MGHRA, CDR2 YSYEKL. The V gene lost 0 bases and the J gene lost 3 bases, with 9 bases spanning the gap.

In its sample, this clonotype was seen a few times. The rearrangement uses TRBV20-1 and TRBJ2-5; no reliable D call. V gave up 1 base and J gave up 4 bases, with 10 bases separating them. The length of the CDR3 is 13 residues. Germline V CDR1 and CDR2: DFQATT, SNEGSKA (reference sequence). Written as DNA, the CDR3 is TGCAGTGCTAGAGCCCTTGCTCGAGAGACCCAGTACTTC. Translation gives CSARALARETQYF.

A few counts support this clonotype. The rearrangement uses TRBV29-1 and TRBJ2-3; 14 positions agree with TRBD2. The V gene's germline CDR1 is SQVTM and CDR2 ANQGSEA. This CDR3 is 14 amino acids long. J was trimmed by 6 bases and V by 7 bases; bases with no gene match: 6. CDR3 sequence (DNA): TGCAGCGGTTCGACTAGCGGGGGGGCCGATACGCAGTATTTT. Translating gives CSGSTSGGADTQYF.

The chain uses TRBV4-2 and TRBJ1-5, with a weak D call TRBD1 (5 bases). The germline gives CDR1 LGHNA, CDR2 YNFKEQ. This CDR3 comprises 14 residues. V lost 0 bases to trimming and J lost 9 bases, with 12 bases between them. CDR3 nucleotide sequence: TGTGCCAGCAGCCAAGAGTGGGGCCCCTCGCCCCAGCATTTT. Residues: CASSQEWGPSPQHF.

At least ten counts were recorded for this clonotype. A clone one base away is much larger, so this may be a read error. The chain employs TRBV6-5 and TRBJ2-7; perhaps TRBD1 as D (6 bases). Germline V gene data show CDR1 as MNHEY and CDR2 as SVGAGI. This CDR3 has 14 amino acids. The V end lost 2 bases, the J end lost 4 bases, and 12 bases lay between the germline ends. In DNA form, the CDR3 reads TGTGCCAGCAGTTACAGGAGAGGGGGTTACGAGCAGTACTTC. It codes for CASSYRRGGYEQYF.

This chain uses TRBV28 with TRBJ1-5, with TRBD1 identical over 7 bases. V shed 5 bases and J 5 bases; nucleotides not matched to a gene: 6. CDR3 length: 14 residues. From germline, CDR1 is MDHEN and CDR2 SYDVKM. The chain's CDR3 is CASSKPGGDQPQHF. CDR3 bases: TGTGCCAGCAGTAAACCAGGGGGAGATCAGCCCCAGCATTTT.

To note about this clonotype: This may come from a read error, since a much larger clone is one base off. The chain uses TRBV4-1 and TRBJ2-6; possibly TRBD2 for D (5 bases). The germline V and J ends were trimmed by 6 bases and 1 base, with 10 bases remaining between them. The CDR3 totals 15 residues. Germline CDR1 and CDR2: MGHRA and YSYEKL. In DNA form, the CDR3 reads TGCGCCAGCAGTCTGGACTGGTCTGGGGCCAACGTCCTGACTTTC. Amino acid sequence: CASSLDWSGANVLTF.

This chain connects TRBV10-3 to TRBJ2-3; either TRBD1 or TRBD2 may fit D (6 bases each). The CDR3 sequence is 15 residues long. V was trimmed by 3 bases and J by 3 bases, leaving 13 bases between them. Germline CDR1 is ENHRY and CDR2 is SYGVKD. The CDR3 protein is CAISELGGETDTQYF. CDR3 in DNA: TGTGCCATCAGTGAATTGGGGGGCGAGACAGATACGCAGTATTTT.

The chain joins TRBV20-1 to TRBJ1-4; D may be TRBD1 (6 bases). CDR1 DFQATT and CDR2 SNEGSKA come from the germline V gene (reference sequence). V lost 7 bases and J lost 4, with 16 bases in between. The CDR3 contains 14 residues. The CDR3 sequence is CSVRGGAVNEKLFF. CDR3 DNA sequence: TGCAGTGTCAGAGGGGGGGCAGTTAATGAAAAACTGTTTTTT.

The CDR3 DNA is TGCGCCAGCAGTTCCGGGGGTCCTATGGAAAAACTGTTTTTT. It yields the protein CASSSGGPMEKLFF. The chain employs TRBV5-1 and TRBJ1-4, with D perhaps matching TRBD1 (5 bases). V was clipped by 5 bases and J by 8 bases, with 16 bases between them. This CDR3 has 14 residues. Germline CDR1 SGHRS, CDR2 YFSETQ.

J is TRBJ1-1 and V is TRBV29-1; unclear D gene. The germline CDR1 and CDR2 sequences are SQVTM and ANQGSEA. Trimming took 3 bases from V and 10 from J, leaving 6 bases between them. This CDR3 is 9 amino acids long. In DNA, the CDR3 is TGCAGCGTTGACAGCGGAGCTTTCTTT. Translated, it gives CSVDSGAFF.

This chain uses TRBV20-1 with TRBJ1-4; D unclear. In germline, CDR1 is DFQATT, CDR2 SNEGSKA (reference sequence). Between the trimmed V and J ends, which lost 1 base and 7 bases, there was a span of 10 bases. The length of the CDR3 is 13 residues. The CDR3 region is CSARAGLSEKLFF. CDR3 in DNA: TGCAGTGCTAGAGCCGGGCTTAGTGAAAAACTGTTTTTT.

This clonotype was picked up many times. This chain links TRBV6-5 with TRBJ2-1; 9 nucleotides line up with TRBD1. V trimming: 6 bases; J trimming: 4 bases; junction bases outside the gene matches: 10. CDR1 and CDR2 from the germline V gene are MNHEY and SVGAGI. The CDR3 totals 16 residues. The CDR3 is CASSSQGTGPYNEQFF. In DNA, the CDR3 is TGTGCCAGCAGCTCCCAGGGGACAGGGCCGTACAATGAGCAGTTCTTC.

This clonotype was observed a few times. This chain connects TRBV6-2 or TRBV6-3 to TRBJ2-5; D tentatively reads TRBD1 or TRBD2 (5 bases each). The length of the CDR3 is 13 residues. CDR1 and CDR2 from the germline V gene are MNHEY and SVGEGT. Trimming stripped 8 bases from V and 5 bases from J, with 15 bases between. The CDR3 region is CASVYPGSETQYF. The CDR3 nucleotides read TGTGCCAGCGTCTATCCAGGGAGTGAGACCCAGTACTTC.

The chain recombines TRBV20-1 with TRBJ2-3; D might be TRBD2 (5 bases). The germline gives CDR1 DFQATT, CDR2 SNEGSKA (reference sequence). The CDR3 length is 13 residues. Deletions cut 5 bases from V and 3 bases from J, with 12 bases between. CDR3 region: CSAAILDTDTQYF. In DNA form, the CDR3 reads TGCAGTGCTGCCATACTAGATACAGATACGCAGTATTTT.